The 22 T cell receptor beta chains given below trace back to one sample, sequenced in a study of PD-1 blockade in classical Hodgkin lymphoma (dated by TCRdb to the early 2020s). The time point tag for this specimen amounts to: cycle 2 day 1 (C2D1) of nivolumab. Every trial patient had relapsed after autologous stem cell transplantation, and cohorts A, B and C differed in prior brentuximab vedotin exposure. The library was obtained by the immunoSEQ multiplex PCR assay. TCRdb stores this immuneACCESS table with in-frame sequences only. Part of the clones is absent; in the studies checked, under half of the shortfall reflects unresolved V genes, and no reason is known for the rest. The sample table records 45,000 to 65,000 clones; around 73% of these occur just once. Together, the top ten hold about 15% of the sample. This specimen was peripheral blood mononuclear cells (PBMCs), taken before the second cycle of nivolumab. These receptor sequences come from a human donor with classical Hodgkin lymphoma.

V and J are TRBV25-1 and TRBJ1-1; 7 nucleotides line up with TRBD1. Unmatched junction bases numbered 3, after V lost 4 bases and J lost 4 bases. This CDR3 is 13 amino acids long. Germline loops: CDR1 MGHDK, CDR2 SYGVNS. DNA for the CDR3: TGTGCCAGCAGTGCGACAGGGTTCACTGAAGCTTTCTTT. This sequence encodes CASSATGFTEAFF.

The sample holds one count of this clone. The V gene is TRBV15, the J gene TRBJ1-1, with D perhaps TRBD1 (6 bases). The germline gives CDR1 LNHNV, CDR2 YYDKDF (reference sequence). The V end was cut by 8 bases, the J end by 1 base, with 14 bases between. The CDR3 has 14 residues. CDR3 sequence (DNA): TGTGCCACCCGCCCCCAGGGGAAGAACACTGAAGCTTTCTTT. Encoded protein: CATRPQGKNTEAFF.

V usage is TRBV6-4 and J usage is TRBJ2-1; unclear D gene. The CDR3 runs to 19 residues. With 0 bases removed from V and 5 bases from J, the gap between germline ends came to 23 bases. In germline, CDR1 is MRHNA, CDR2 SNTAGT. CDR3 sequence reads: CASSDSVFGPSPRNNEQFF. The CDR3 bases are TGTGCCAGCAGTGACTCAGTATTTGGGCCCTCACCCCGGAACAATGAGCAGTTCTTC.

This chain links TRBV29-1 with TRBJ2-1; 10 bases are shared with TRBD2. V lost 6 bases and J lost 7; bases outside the gene matches: 6. Germline values: CDR1 SQVTM, CDR2 ANQGSEA. CDR3 length: 13 residues. The CDR3 DNA follows: TGCAGCGTGGGACTAGCGTTGATGAATGAGCAGTTCTTC. Its protein product is CSVGLALMNEQFF.

J is TRBJ2-2 and V is TRBV7-9; D unclear. This CDR3 spans 14 amino acids. The germline CDR1 and CDR2 sequences are SEHNR and FQNEAQ (reference sequence). Trimming cost V 1 base and J 3 bases, with 6 bases left between them. The CDR3 reads CASSLGPDTGELFF. Here the CDR3 DNA reads TGTGCCAGCAGCTTAGGCCCTGACACCGGGGAGCTGTTTTTT.

This clone was seen more than once but under ten times. The chain combines TRBV6-1 with TRBJ2-7, with TRBD2 identical over 12 bases. Germline V gene lookup returns CDR1 MNHNS and CDR2 SASEGT. There are 15 residues in the CDR3. Germline trimming cut 6 bases from V and 3 bases from J; bases unmatched to any gene: 6. This chain's CDR3 is CASRGGLAGFYEQYF. The DNA of the CDR3 is TGTGCCAGCAGAGGAGGACTAGCGGGGTTCTACGAGCAGTACTTC.

This clone was observed a few times. V gene TRBV30 combines with J gene TRBJ1-5; D remains ambiguous. Germline V CDR1 and CDR2: GTSNPN, SVGIG (reference sequence). The ends were cut back, 1 base at V and 4 bases at J, with 11 bases in the middle. The CDR3 is made up of 14 amino acids. In nucleotides, the CDR3 is TGTGCCTGGAGTGGAGGGCAGCTTAATCAGCCCCAGCATTTT. Translating it yields CAWSGGQLNQPQHF.

This clone is labeled medium-sized (0.01 to 0.1%). The gene calls are TRBV2 and TRBJ1-4; maybe TRBD1 (5 bases). CDR3 length: 12 residues. Looked up from germline, CDR1 is SNHLY and CDR2 is FYNNEI. V lost 6 bases and J lost 8, with 10 bases in between. CDR3 protein: CASRAEGEKLFF. CDR3 sequence (DNA): TGTGCCAGCAGGGCAGAGGGGGAAAAACTGTTTTTT.

The rearrangement joins TRBV19 to TRBJ2-3; D gene ambiguous. The V gene lost 0 bases and the J gene lost 2 bases, with 12 bases spanning the gap. This CDR3 is 16 amino acids long. Germline CDR1 and CDR2: LNHDA and SQIVND (reference sequence). CDR3 coding DNA: TGTGCCAGTAGTATAGATCCGTGGGGTTACACAGATACGCAGTATTTT. This encodes CASSIDPWGYTDTQYF. The full variable domain, rest sourced from reference TRBV19 and TRBJ2-3, is DGGITQSPKYLFRKEGQNVTLSCEQNLNHDAMYWYRQDPGQGLRLIYYSQIVNDFQKGDIAEGYSVSREKKESFPLTVTSAQKNPTAFYLCASSIDPWGYTDTQYFGPGTRLTVL.

J is TRBJ1-2 and V is TRBV6-6, with 9 nucleotides matching TRBD1. The CDR3 loop spans 15 amino acids. Germline CDR1 and CDR2: MNHNY and SVGAGI (reference sequence). V was pared by 2 bases and J by 7 bases, with 8 bases of the junction left unmatched. CDR3 sequence reads: CASSYPPGTGIGYTF. The CDR3 DNA sequence: TGTGCCAGCAGTTACCCCCCCGGGACAGGGATTGGCTACACCTTC.

The chain combines TRBV7-6 with TRBJ1-5; weak D call: TRBD1 (6 bases). The germline V and J ends were trimmed by 3 bases and 7 bases, with 13 bases remaining between them. The CDR3 contains 14 residues. Germline V gene lookup returns CDR1 SGHVS and CDR2 FNYEAQ. In DNA form, the CDR3 reads TGTGCCAGCAGCTTCACGGAGGGGGACCAGCCCCAGCATTTT. It yields the protein CASSFTEGDQPQHF.

The genes are TRBV2 and TRBJ1-2; D gene unclear. Germline V gives CDR1 SNHLY, CDR2 FYNNEI. V lost 2 bases, J lost 3 bases, and 4 bases lay in between. The length of the CDR3 is 12 residues. CDR3 bases: TGTGCCAGCAGTGAAAGGTACTATGGCTACACCTTC. Its translation is CASSERYYGYTF.

V is TRBV6-1 and J is TRBJ1-2; 7 bases map to TRBD1. The CDR3 is 15 amino acids. Germline V gene sequence: CDR1 MNHNS, CDR2 SASEGT. The V segment lost 2 bases and the J segment 6 bases; nucleotides outside the gene matches: 9. The CDR3 DNA is TGTGCCAGCAGTGAAAGAGGGGGGGACAGAGATGGCTACACCTTC. This sequence encodes CASSERGGDRDGYTF.

J is TRBJ2-5 and V is TRBV27; a weak D match, TRBD1 (5 bases). V was trimmed by 6 bases and J by 7 bases, leaving 12 bases between them. CDR3 length equals 12 residues. Germline V gene lookup returns CDR1 MNHEY and CDR2 SMNVEV (reference sequence). The CDR3 is CASSSARGTQYF. The CDR3 nucleotides are TGTGCCAGCAGCTCCGCAAGGGGGACCCAGTACTTC.

CDR3 amino acids: CASSVKQGWTYNEQFF. CDR3 DNA sequence: TGTGCCAGCAGCGTAAAGCAGGGGTGGACCTACAATGAGCAGTTCTTC. The chain recombines TRBV9 with TRBJ2-1, with D tentatively TRBD1 (6 bases). The germline V gene encodes CDR1 SGDLS and CDR2 YYNGEE. The CDR3 consists of 16 residues. Trimming stripped 1 base from V and 2 bases from J, with 13 bases between. The variable domain in full, completed from reference TRBV9 and TRBJ2-1, reads DSGVTQTPKHLITATGQRVTLRCSPRSGDLSVYWYQQSLDQGLQFLIQYYNGEERAKGNILERFSAQQFPDLHSELNLSSLELGDSALYFCASSVKQGWTYNEQFFGPGTRLTVL.

The chain couples TRBV7-9 to TRBJ2-7; D unclear. The V and J ends lost 5 bases and 7 bases respectively, with 12 bases between them. This CDR3 is built from 12 residues. The germline gives CDR1 SEHNR, CDR2 FQNEAQ (reference sequence). DNA for the CDR3: TGTGCCAGCAGCCCCCAGGCACAGGAGCAGTACTTC. Protein product: CASSPQAQEQYF. Complete variable domain (other parts from reference TRBV7-9 and TRBJ2-7): DTGVSQNPRHKITKRGQNVTFRCDPISEHNRLYWYRQTLGQGPEFLTYFQNEAQLEKSRLLSDRFSAERPKGSFSTLEIQRTEQGDSAMYLCASSPQAQEQYFGPGTRLTVT.

CDR3 residues: CASSYSGQSSYEQYF. The DNA of the CDR3 is TGTGCCAGCAGTTACTCGGGACAATCCTCCTACGAGCAGTACTTC. The chain carries TRBV6-6 and TRBJ2-7; a possible D gene is TRBD1 (6 bases). Deletions cut 0 bases from V and 0 bases from J, with 9 bases between. This CDR3 contains 15 residues. Germline V gene lookup returns CDR1 MNHNY and CDR2 SVGAGI (reference sequence).

This clone was counted once. This chain uses TRBV27 with TRBJ1-3; D is uncertain. CDR1 is MNHEY and CDR2 is SMNVEV in the germline V gene (reference sequence). V was clipped by 6 bases and J by 3 bases, with 9 bases between them. CDR3 length: 13 residues. CDR3 sequence: CASRASGGNTIYF. CDR3 bases: TGTGCCAGCAGGGCCAGCGGTGGAAACACCATATATTTT.

The V and J genes are TRBV2 and TRBJ2-7, with D uncertain. CDR3 size: 14 residues. The V and J ends lost 4 bases and 4 bases respectively, with 14 bases between them. Germline V lookup: CDR1 SNHLY, CDR2 FYNNEI. CDR3 nucleotides: TGTGCCAGCAGTGCGAATGAGGCAACTTACGAGCAGTACTTC. It specifies CASSANEATYEQYF.

This clone was detected a few times. This sequence joins TRBV2 and TRBJ1-6; D is possibly TRBD1 (5 bases). The germline gives CDR1 SNHLY, CDR2 FYNNEI. The V end lost 7 bases, the J end lost 9 bases, and 13 bases lay between the germline ends. The CDR3 is 13 residues long. The CDR3 bases are TGTGCCAGCAAGGCAGGACAAAGTTCACCCCTCCACTTT. Translation: CASKAGQSSPLHF. Complete variable domain (other parts from reference TRBV2 and TRBJ1-6): EPEVTQTPSHQVTQMGQEVILRCVPISNHLYFYWYRQILGQKVEFLVSFYNNEISEKSEIFDDQFSVERPDGSNFTLKIRSTKLEDSAMYFCASKAGQSSPLHFGNGTRLTVT.

This clone has just a few counts. J is TRBJ2-1 and V is TRBV7-9; 12 bases fit TRBD1. The germline V gene encodes CDR1 SEHNR and CDR2 FQNEAQ (reference sequence). Trimming took 2 bases from V and 8 from J; bases not matched to a gene: 4. CDR3 length: 15 residues. CDR3 DNA: TGTGCCAGCAGCTTAAAGGGACAGGGGGCCGATGAGCAGTTCTTC. It is translated as CASSLKGQGADEQFF.

The chain links TRBV4-1 to TRBJ2-7; 11 bases align to TRBD2. Germline values: CDR1 MGHRA, CDR2 YSYEKL. J gave up 4 bases and V 2 bases, and 13 bases lay outside the gene matches. This CDR3 comprises 18 residues. The CDR3: CASSQPTTWGLAAYEQYF. The CDR3 coding sequence is TGCGCCAGCAGCCAACCTACGACCTGGGGACTAGCGGCTTACGAGCAGTACTTC.